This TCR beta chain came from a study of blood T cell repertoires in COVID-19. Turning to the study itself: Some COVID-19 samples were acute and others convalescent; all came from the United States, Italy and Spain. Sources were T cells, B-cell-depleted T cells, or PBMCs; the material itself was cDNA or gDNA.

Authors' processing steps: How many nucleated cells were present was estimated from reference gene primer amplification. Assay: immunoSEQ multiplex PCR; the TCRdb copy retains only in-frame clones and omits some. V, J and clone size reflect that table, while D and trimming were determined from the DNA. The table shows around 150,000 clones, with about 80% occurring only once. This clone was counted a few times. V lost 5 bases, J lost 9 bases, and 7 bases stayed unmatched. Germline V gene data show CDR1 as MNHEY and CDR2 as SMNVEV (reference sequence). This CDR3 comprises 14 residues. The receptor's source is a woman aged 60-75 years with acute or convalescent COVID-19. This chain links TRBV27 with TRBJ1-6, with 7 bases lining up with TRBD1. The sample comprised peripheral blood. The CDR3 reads CASSLDRVGSPLHF. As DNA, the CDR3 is TGTGCCAGCAGTCTCGACAGGGTCGGTTCACCCCTCCACTTT.